The rows below give T cell receptor beta chains drawn from one sample of a study of OX40 agonist ivuxolimab in advanced cancers. This table comes from immunoSEQ multiplex PCR, and its TCRdb copy is limited to in-frame clones, with some not included. The top ten clones hold around 4% of a sample with 62,000 or so clones, over 80% of them seen once. The source was CD4+ or CD8+ T cells sorted from blood, collected in a trial of the OX40 agonist ivuxolimab. These receptors were collected from an adult with an advanced solid tumor such as melanoma, head and neck, liver or kidney cancer. Both conserved end residues are part of each CDR3. Each record gives: V gene, D gene, clone size, J gene, CDR3 protein, CDR3 DNA. The D gene is left open where the match is weak. The size of a clone is reported for some rows only, either as once, few or many, or as a class for expanded clones.

>TRBV6-4|TRBD2|.|TRBJ2-1
CASSPLAGGLSEQFF
TGTGCCAGCAGCCCGCTAGCGGGAGGCCTGAGTGAGCAGTTCTTC
>TRBV5-1|.|.|TRBJ1-1
CASSLDSLNTEAFF
TGCGCCAGCAGCTTGGACAGCCTGAACACTGAAGCTTTCTTT
>TRBV6-5|.|.|TRBJ1-3
CASSTDSYSGNTIYF
TGTGCCAGCAGCACCGACAGCTACTCTGGAAACACCATATATTTT
>TRBV6-6|.|.|TRBJ1-1
CASSSLTVRYTEAFF
TGTGCCAGCAGTTCATTGACCGTAAGGTACACTGAAGCTTTCTTT
>TRBV4-1|TRBD2|.|TRBJ2-5
CASSRGLAGGETQYF
TGCGCCAGCAGCCGGGGACTAGCGGGAGGGGAGACCCAGTACTTC
>TRBV6-1|TRBD1|.|TRBJ1-6
CASGDRAQGSPLHF
TGTGCCAGCGGTGACAGGGCCCAAGGTTCACCCCTCCACTTT
>TRBV11-1|.|.|TRBJ2-1
CASSLSSYNEQFF
TGTGCCAGCAGCTTATCCTCCTACAATGAGCAGTTCTTC
>TRBV27|TRBD2|.|TRBJ2-7
CASRRSGRAYEQYF
TGTGCCAGCAGACGTAGCGGGAGGGCCTACGAGCAGTACTTC
>TRBV5-6|.|.|TRBJ2-6
CASSLTLAAGANVLTF
TGTGCCAGCAGCTTAACGTTGGCAGCTGGGGCCAACGTCCTGACTTTC
>TRBV5-4|.|few|TRBJ2-7
CASSSGRREQYF
TGTGCCAGCAGCTCCGGACGGCGGGAGCAGTACTTC
>TRBV9|.|.|TRBJ2-2
CASSVTSTGELFF
TGTGCCAGCAGCGTAACGTCCACCGGGGAGCTGTTTTTT
>TRBV28|.|.|TRBJ1-3
CASSNDPTVISGNTIYF
TGTGCCAGCAGTAATGACCCTACAGTGATCTCTGGAAACACCATATATTTT
>TRBV9|.|.|TRBJ2-3
CASSGAGSPQYF
TGTGCCAGCAGCGGGGCAGGGAGTCCGCAGTATTTT
>TRBV30|.|.|TRBJ2-2
CAWSRSTNTGELFF
TGTGCCTGGAGCCGATCTACGAACACCGGGGAGCTGTTTTTT
>TRBV11-3|TRBD1|.|TRBJ1-1
CASSLGTAGGDTEAFF
TGTGCCAGCAGCTTGGGGACAGCCGGTGGGGACACTGAAGCTTTCTTT
>TRBV5-1|TRBD2|.|TRBJ2-7
CASSPRTSVSYEQYF
TGCGCCAGCAGCCCTAGGACTAGCGTTTCCTACGAGCAGTACTTC
>TRBV28|.|.|TRBJ1-5
CATLGGNQPQHF
TGTGCCACCTTAGGGGGAAATCAGCCCCAGCATTTT
>TRBV7-9|.|.|TRBJ1-2
CASSPPSETNYGYTF
TGTGCCAGCAGCCCCCCTTCCGAGACCAACTATGGCTACACCTTC
>TRBV4-1|TRBD1|once|TRBJ2-3
CASSQGQGASADTQYF
TGCGCCAGCAGCCAAGGACAGGGGGCGTCTGCAGATACGCAGTATTTT
>TRBV9|.|.|TRBJ1-2
CASSVGTNYGYTF
TGTGCCAGCAGCGTAGGCACCAACTATGGCTACACCTTC
>TRBV27|TRBD2|.|TRBJ2-7
CASSFSAGVRTYEQYF
TGTGCCAGCAGTTTTTCGGCGGGAGTGAGGACCTACGAGCAGTACTTC
>TRBV28|.|.|TRBJ1-2
CASSLGRVNGYTF
TGTGCCAGCAGCCTCGGGAGGGTCAATGGCTACACCTTC
>TRBV7-2|TRBD2|.|TRBJ2-2
CASSSWTSGRTGELFF
TGTGCCAGCAGCTCTTGGACTAGCGGGAGAACCGGGGAGCTGTTTTTT
>TRBV30|.|.|TRBJ2-3
CAWSDRYRPDTQYF
TGTGCCTGGAGTGACCGATACCGCCCAGATACGCAGTATTTT
>TRBV2|.|.|TRBJ2-2
CASNPYWGTGELFF
TGTGCCAGCAACCCGTACTGGGGAACCGGGGAGCTGTTTTTT
>TRBV5-4|TRBD2|.|TRBJ2-5
CASSLELAEAQETQYF
TGTGCCAGCAGCTTGGAACTAGCGGAGGCTCAAGAGACCCAGTACTTC
>TRBV13|TRBD2|once|TRBJ2-3
CASSFSGRGRTDTQYF
TGTGCCAGCAGCTTTAGCGGGAGGGGACGGACAGATACGCAGTATTTT
>TRBV9|.|.|TRBJ1-3
CASKRSTGGNTIYF
TGTGCCAGCAAGCGGTCCACGGGTGGAAACACCATATATTTT